This entry concerns a single T cell receptor (beta chain). Clones were read by immunoSEQ multiplex PCR, and TCRdb kept only the in-frame ones, dropping some. The sample yields over 80,000 clones, 75% to 90% seen once. The record originates from a study of T cell responses to AZD1222 COVID-19 vaccine. Trimming removed 6 bases at V and 6 bases at J, with 18 bases between. Germline V gene data show CDR1 as MNHEY and CDR2 as SMNVEV (reference sequence). The CDR3 has 14 residues. The chain is built from TRBV27 and TRBJ2-7; D is possibly TRBD1 (6 bases). The sample in question was peripheral blood, obtained on day 0 of AZD1222 vaccination. This TCR derives from an adult in good health. The CDR3 sequence: CASRISGDRSEQYF. The CDR3 DNA reads as TGTGCCAGCAGGATTTCAGGGGACCGCTCCGAGCAGTACTTC.